The entry below describes one T cell receptor (beta chain). Its cognate antigen is unknown. One end of the junction is discordant with germline, which a read error may explain. The source of the sample is a study of tumor-infiltrating lymphocytes in primary liver carcinoma. Study in general: Ages ranged from 30 to 69, with HCC or mixed HCC-cholangiocarcinoma.

Germline DNA was extracted alongside blood RNA, which was obtained from unsorted whole blood. About 4.3 milliliters of peripheral blood were gathered ahead of the operation. A constant-region primer served to make TCR beta cDNA from about 0.5 ug total RNA. ARM-PCR was slightly modified, and three nested multiplex PCR rounds with it gave rise to the TCR beta libraries. For approximately 10 cycles apiece, the opening two PCR rounds ran with TRBV1-TRBV30 forward primers and a C-beta reverse primer. One entry per CDR3 protein results from TCRdb running MiXCR on the multiplex PCR reads. The sample includes about 350,000 distinct CDR3 sequences, roughly 61% of them seen just once. The CDR3 has 14 residues. Looked up from germline, CDR1 is SGHRS and CDR2 is YFSETQ. General study results and limits: Lesser overlap characterized tumor-adjacent and tumor-blood pairs relative to tumor region pairs. Left bulk and unsorted, the samples did not allow CD4+ and CD8+ repertoires to be compared.

This TCR was sampled from a man aged 40-49 years with primary liver carcinoma and hepatitis B virus infection. V gene TRBV5-1 combines with J gene TRBJ2-1; D may be TRBD2 (5 bases). The sample comprised peripheral blood. CDR3 coding DNA: TGCGCCAGCAACTTGGTCGGGGATATGGCTCAGCAGTTCTTC. Protein sequence: CASNLVGDMAQQFF.